This T cell receptor beta chain was sequenced for a study of control samples from healthy donors and cancer patients. TCRdb's table, derived via immunoSEQ multiplex PCR, lists solely in-frame clones and lacks some. The sample has about 130,000 clones, roughly 90% seen once. The clonotype comes from a man aged 18 to 29 in good health. The sample was blood.

The CDR3: CASSYPTVYGYTF. The CDR3 DNA follows: TGTGCCAGCAGTTACCCGACGGTCTATGGCTACACCTTC. V gene TRBV27 combines with J gene TRBJ1-2; no clear D. The CDR3 is made up of 13 amino acids. Trimming pared 4 bases from V and 4 bases from J, leaving 10 bases between. In germline, CDR1 is MNHEY, CDR2 SMNVEV (reference sequence).